This entry is about one TCR beta chain. The sample originates from a study of control samples from healthy donors and cancer patients. This CDR3 has 14 amino acids. CDR1 and CDR2 (germline): SGHTA, FQGNSA. Trimming cost V 11 bases and J 7 bases; bases outside gene matches: 10. Data came from immunoSEQ multiplex PCR; TCRdb stores just in-frame clones and leaves some out. This sample has some 130,000 clones; just under 95% occur once, and the top ten carry around 5.4%. V usage is TRBV7-2 and J usage is TRBJ2-1; 11 positions agree with TRBD2. Sequencing was performed on blood. This receptor was obtained from a man aged 18 to 35 in good health. The CDR3 DNA sequence: TGTGCCTCGCGTAGCGGGGGGGCCAGAAATGAGCAGTTCTTC. Amino acids: CASRSGGARNEQFF. The variable domain in full, completed from reference TRBV7-2 and TRBJ2-1, reads GAGVSQSPSNKVTEKGKDVELRCDPISGHTALYWYRQSLGQGLEFLIYFQGNSAPDKSGLPSDRFSAERTGGSVSTLTIQRTQQEDSAVYLCASRSGGARNEQFFGPGTRLTVL.